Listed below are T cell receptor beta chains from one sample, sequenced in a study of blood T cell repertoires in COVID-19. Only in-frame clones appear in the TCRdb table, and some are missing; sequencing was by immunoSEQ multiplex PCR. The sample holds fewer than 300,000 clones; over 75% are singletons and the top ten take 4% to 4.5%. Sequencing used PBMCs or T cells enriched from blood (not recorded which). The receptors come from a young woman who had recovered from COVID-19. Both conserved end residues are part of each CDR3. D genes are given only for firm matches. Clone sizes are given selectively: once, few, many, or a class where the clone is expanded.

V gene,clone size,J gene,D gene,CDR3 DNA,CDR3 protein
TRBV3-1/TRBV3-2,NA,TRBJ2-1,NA,TGTGCCAGCAGCCAAGTTCAAGGCGTTGGAGCTGAGTTCTTC,CASSQVQGVGAEFF
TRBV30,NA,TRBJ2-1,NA,TGTGCCTGTGTTCTAAGGGGGGGGAGCTCCTACAATGAGCAGTTCTTC,CACVLRGGSSYNEQFF
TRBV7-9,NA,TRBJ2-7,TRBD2,TGTGCCAGCAGCCCCAGCGGGAGGGCCCCCGAGCAGTACTTC,CASSPSGRAPEQYF
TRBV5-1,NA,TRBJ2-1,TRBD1,TGCGCCAGCATCATAGGGACAGGGGGCAATGAGCAGTTCTTC,CASIIGTGGNEQFF
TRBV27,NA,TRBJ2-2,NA,TGTGCCAGCAGATTGACACAGGGAGTTGCCACCGGGGAGCTGTTTTTT,CASRLTQGVATGELFF
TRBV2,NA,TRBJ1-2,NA,TGTGCCAGCAGCGAGAGTAACTATGGCTACACCTTC,CASSESNYGYTF
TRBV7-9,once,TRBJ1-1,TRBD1,TGTGCCAGCAGCTTAACCCCCGGGACAGAAAACACTGAAGCTTTCTTT,CASSLTPGTENTEAFF
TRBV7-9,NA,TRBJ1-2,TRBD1,TGTGCCAGCAGCCAGGACAGGGCGAAGAACGGCTACACCTTC,CASSQDRAKNGYTF
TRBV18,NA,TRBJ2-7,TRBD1,TGTGCCAGCGCCCCCCCGGGACAGTCTTACGAGCAGTACTTC,CASAPPGQSYEQYF
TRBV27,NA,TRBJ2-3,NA,TGTGCCAGCAGGGCCAGGGATACGCAGTATTTT,CASRARDTQYF
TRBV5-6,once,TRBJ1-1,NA,TGTGCCAGCAGCTTGGAAGGGGGCACTGAAGCTTTCTTT,CASSLEGGTEAFF
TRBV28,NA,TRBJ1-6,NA,TGTGCCAGCAGTCCACGCCTGAGGGGGGGCGATTCACCCCTCCACTTT,CASSPRLRGGDSPLHF
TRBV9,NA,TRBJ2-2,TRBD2,TGTGCCAGCAGCGTAGAAAGAACTAGCGGGAGAAGCGCCGGGGAGCTGTTTTTT,CASSVERTSGRSAGELFF
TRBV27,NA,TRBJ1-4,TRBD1,TGTGCCAGCAGTACCCAATCCAGGGGGCTGGGAAAACTGTTTTTT,CASSTQSRGLGKLFF
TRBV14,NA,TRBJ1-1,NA,TGTGCCAGCAGCCAGAACACGGTTCGGGGGAACACTGAAGCTTTCTTT,CASSQNTVRGNTEAFF
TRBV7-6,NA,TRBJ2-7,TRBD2,TGTGCCAGCAGCCCGGGGACTAGCGGCTCCTACGAGCAGTACTTC,CASSPGTSGSYEQYF
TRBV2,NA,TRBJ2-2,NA,TGTGCCAGCAAGATGGGCAGCTCAAACACCGGGGAGCTGTTTTTT,CASKMGSSNTGELFF
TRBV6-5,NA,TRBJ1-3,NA,TGTGCCAGCAGTCCCACAGGGAGTTGGAACACCATATATTTT,CASSPTGSWNTIYF
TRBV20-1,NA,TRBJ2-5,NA,TGCAGTGCTAGTTTCAGCCAAGAGACCCAGTACTTC,CSASFSQETQYF
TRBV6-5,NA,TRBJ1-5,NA,TGTGCCAGCAGAATGACAGAAGGTGCGCCCCAGCATTTT,CASRMTEGAPQHF
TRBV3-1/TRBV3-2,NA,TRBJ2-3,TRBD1,TGTGCCAGCAGCCAACGAGGCACAGGGGTTAGAGATACGCAGTATTTT,CASSQRGTGVRDTQYF
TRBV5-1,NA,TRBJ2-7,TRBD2,TGCGCCAGCAGCTCGACTAGCGGAGCCTCCTACGAGCAGTACTTC,CASSSTSGASYEQYF
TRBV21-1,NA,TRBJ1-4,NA,TGTGCCAGCAGCAAAGCGCAAGGGGGCAGTGAAAAACTGTTTTTT,CASSKAQGGSEKLFF